Sequencing of this TCR beta chain was carried out in a study of blood T cell repertoires in COVID-19 (dated by TCRdb to about 2020). A note on the overall study: The collaborator samples originated in the United States, Italy and Spain and spanned the acute and convalescent phases of COVID-19. The material from the prospective study consisted of cDNA or gDNA derived from T cells, B-cell-depleted T cells, or PBMCs. The dataset comprised deeply sampled blood TCRbeta repertoires from subjects exposed to, actively infected with, or recovered from COVID-19. The repertoires were released in a freely available public database meant as a resource for research on the immune response to SARS-CoV-2. The samples were drawn from the first 160 participants of the ongoing ImmuneRACE study and from 950 to 1,500 subjects provided by 6 global collaborators. Sample metadata almost always included a de-identified subject ID, COVID-19 status, age in years and sex. Where HLA class I and class II types were available, the types were taken from metadata supplied by the sample provider, not from assay-based typing. Beyond this particular receptor, the publication reports: The quantity of clinical and demographic metadata differed by source and by participant and was supplied without curation.

The immunoSEQ Assay, a bias-controlled multiplex PCR, was used to amplify TCRbeta CDR3 regions from genomic DNA. The authors' pipeline ran thus. Nucleated cell counts per sample were estimated from amplification of reference gene primers within the assay. To quantify the absolute abundance of each unique TCRbeta CDR3 rearrangement, sequence reads were collapsed and filtered. For each sample, productive Simpson clonality was calculated as the square root of Simpson's diversity index across productive rearrangements. Not all clones reach the TCRdb copy of this immuneACCESS table, which keeps in-frame sequences only. Checked studies attribute under half of the gap to unresolved V genes and leave the rest unexplained. V and J calls and clone size are as listed in that table; D and trimming were resolved from the DNA. The sample includes fewer than 350,000 clones, with 85% observed a single time. The ten largest make up about 2.7% of the sample.

Comments on this clone: Its antigen remains undetermined. Per-base qualities were not stored, and no clone one base away is much larger.

V loses 3 bases at its end and J loses 5 bases; junction bases beyond the gene matches: 12. CDR1 and CDR2, per the germline V gene (reference sequence), are LGHDT and YNNKEL. The CDR3 has 18 amino acids, counting the end cysteine and phenylalanine. Only CDR3 DNA is held: 54 bases, read in frame from base 1. Participants in the prospective study were aged 18 to 89 years, lived in more than 20 United States geographic areas, and enrolled through a virtual design. In the prospective study, participants were assigned to cohorts based on the clinical history participants reported in a screening survey and a study questionnaire. For ImmuneRACE Cohort 3, a participant was defined as recovered based on two consecutive negative NP/OP PCR tests, clearance by a healthcare professional, or resolution of symptoms. Each participant in the prospective study had whole blood, serum and a nasopharyngeal or oropharyngeal swab collected by mobile phlebotomists. Participants in the prospective study had the option to provide additional blood draws and questionnaires over a 2-month period. Prospective study blood samples were shipped either frozen or at room temperature before DNA extraction.

The TCR was taken from a woman between 50 and 59 years old who had recovered from COVID-19. Sequencing was carried out using PBMCs or T cells enriched from blood (not recorded which). The chain links TRBV3-1 (or the pseudogene TRBV3-2) with TRBJ2-2; TRBD2 lines up with 10 middle nucleotides. The nucleotide sequence is given as TGTGCCAGCAGCCAGGAATTCGGGACAGCGGGAGGGACCGGGGAGCTGTTTTTT. Translated, this is CASSQEFGTAGGTGELFF.